These T cell receptor beta chains were read from a single sample in a study of CD8 T cells in ankylosing spondylitis. A single record per CDR3 protein comes from TCRdb applying MiXCR to the 5' RACE reads. Of approximately 540,000 distinct CDR3 sequences in the sample, about an eighth were seen once. Sequences were obtained from blood, either unsorted or a sorted T cell fraction (not recorded which). The source is a male donor with ankylosing spondylitis. The CDR3 runs from the conserved cysteine through the conserved F or W. The order of the fields is V gene, D gene, clone size, J gene, CDR3 protein, CDR3 DNA. A D gene is named only where the DNA matches it firmly. Clone size is stated in some rows and not others, as once, few, many or a class when expanded.

TRBV5-4	.	.	TRBJ2-2	CASSRDWGGELFF	TGTGCCAGCAGCCGGGACTGGGGCGGGGAGCTGTTTTTT
TRBV5-1	TRBD2	.	TRBJ2-3	CASSLQGTSGVSSTDTQYF	TGCGCCAGCAGCTTGCAGGGGACTAGCGGAGTATCTAGCACAGATACGCAGTATTTT
TRBV4-2	.	.	TRBJ2-7	CASSQEGRTYEQYF	TGTGCCAGCAGCCAAGAGGGACGGACCTACGAGCAGTACTTC
TRBV30	.	.	TRBJ2-7	CACGVWSEQYF	TGTGCCTGCGGGGTTTGGAGCGAGCAGTACTTC
TRBV2	TRBD1	.	TRBJ2-1	CASSEKRRDRVYQFF	TGTGCCAGCAGTGAAAAGAGGCGGGACAGGGTTTACCAGTTCTTC
TRBV15	TRBD2	few	TRBJ2-1	CATSNYWASGRAGEQFF	TGTGCCACCAGCAATTACTGGGCTAGCGGGAGGGCTGGTGAGCAGTTCTTC
TRBV7-2	.	many	TRBJ2-1	CASSGGGMGGEQFF	TGTGCCAGCAGCGGGGGTGGCATGGGCGGTGAGCAGTTCTTC
TRBV20-1	.	few	TRBJ2-1	CSARDQSQPQFF	TGCAGTGCTAGAGATCAAAGCCAGCCTCAGTTCTTC
TRBV29-1	.	.	TRBJ2-7	CSVLYGSYEQYF	TGCAGCGTTTTATACGGGAGCTACGAGCAGTACTTC
TRBV20-1	TRBD2	few	TRBJ2-5	CSAPLATFPETQYF	TGCAGTGCCCCACTAGCGACCTTCCCAGAGACCCAGTACTTC
TRBV29-1	.	.	TRBJ1-1	CSVRQDMNTEAFF	TGCAGCGTTCGGCAGGATATGAACACTGAAGCTTTCTTT
TRBV20-1	.	.	TRBJ2-1	CSAAGSRDEQFF	TGCAGTGCTGCCGGGAGCAGGGATGAGCAGTTCTTC
TRBV5-5	.	many	TRBJ1-2	CASSPRAANYGYTF	TGTGCCAGCAGCCCTCGGGCGGCGAACTATGGCTACACCTTC
TRBV18	TRBD2	.	TRBJ2-5	CASSSGIAGIWETQCF	TGTGCCAGCTCATCAGGAATAGCGGGAATATGGGAGACCCAGTGCTTC
TRBV12-3/TRBV12-4	.	few	TRBJ2-5	CASSSLVRETQYF	TGTGCCAGCAGCTCTTTGGTCAGAGAGACCCAGTACTTC
TRBV29-1	.	few	TRBJ1-1	CSVVGTRNTEAFF	TGCAGCGTTGTAGGGACCCGGAACACTGAAGCTTTCTTT
TRBV11-3	TRBD2	.	TRBJ2-3	CASSSGLAGVGPQSQYF	TGTGCCAGCAGCTCTGGACTAGCGGGAGTAGGTCCCCAGTCGCAGTATTTT
TRBV11-1	TRBD1	.	TRBJ2-1	CASSLEGQAAYNEQFF	TGTGCCAGCAGCTTAGAGGGACAGGCCGCCTACAATGAGCAGTTCTTC
TRBV7-9	.	many	TRBJ2-7	CASSLVGNYEQYF	TGTGCCAGCAGCTTAGTAGGTAACTACGAGCAGTACTTC
TRBV6-6	.	few	TRBJ2-5	CASSPDIQETQYF	TGTGCCAGCAGCCCGGACATCCAAGAGACCCAGTACTTC
TRBV5-1	.	.	TRBJ1-2	CASSFQNPGTYYGYTF	TGCGCCAGCAGCTTCCAAAATCCAGGGACTTACTATGGCTACACCTTC
TRBV20-1	TRBD2	.	TRBJ2-1	CSASRAGGENEQFF	TGCAGTGCTAGTCGAGCGGGAGGTGAGAATGAGCAGTTCTTC
TRBV29-1	TRBD1	few	TRBJ1-2	CSVEDKGASGYTF	TGCAGCGTTGAAGATAAGGGGGCAAGTGGCTACACCTTC
TRBV20-1	TRBD1	.	TRBJ1-2	CSAFRFNTGATNYGYTF	TGCAGTGCTTTCCGTTTCAACACAGGGGCCACTAACTATGGCTACACCTTC
TRBV20-1	.	few	TRBJ1-2	CSATDVANYGYTF	TGCAGTGCCACCGACGTTGCTAACTATGGCTACACCTTC
TRBV12-3/TRBV12-4	.	.	TRBJ1-2	CASSFSLQVTNYDYTF	TGTGCCAGCAGTTTCTCGTTACAGGTGACCAACTATGACTACACCTTC
TRBV7-2	TRBD2	.	TRBJ2-1	CASSLGGLAHNEQFF	TGTGCCAGCAGCTTAGGGGGACTAGCCCACAATGAGCAGTTCTTC
TRBV24-1	.	few	TRBJ2-5	CATSIRGETQYF	TGTGCCACCAGCATCAGGGGAGAGACCCAGTACTTC
TRBV5-1	TRBD1	few	TRBJ1-2	CASSLGQGGGYGYTF	TGCGCCAGCAGCTTGGGACAGGGAGGAGGCTATGGCTACACCTTC
TRBV12-3/TRBV12-4	.	many	TRBJ1-2	CASRGDPVENYGYTF	TGTGCCAGCAGGGGGGATCCGGTCGAGAACTATGGCTACACCTTC
TRBV6-5	.	.	TRBJ2-2	CASNLGLLNTGELFF	TGTGCCAGCAATTTGGGACTCTTGAACACCGGGGAGCTGTTTTTT
TRBV7-2	.	few	TRBJ2-1	CASSVTAGYDNEQFF	TGTGCCAGCTCTGTAACCGCGGGGTACGACAATGAGCAGTTCTTC
TRBV11-2	TRBD2	.	TRBJ2-7	CASSLGWTREQYF	TGTGCCAGCAGCTTAGGCTGGACTAGGGAGCAGTACTTC
TRBV19	TRBD2	few	TRBJ2-1	CASSISSGRSSYNEQFF	TGTGCCAGTAGTATATCCAGCGGGAGGAGCTCCTACAATGAGCAGTTCTTC